The source of this TCR beta chain is a study of follicular helper T cells after annual influenza vaccination. Study-wide points: Productive TCRB sequences came from only about 9.5-20% of cells.

In the case of this clone: Its antigen is not identified.

Assay: immunoSEQ multiplex PCR; the TCRdb copy retains only in-frame clones and omits some. The data show some 5,600 clones, with almost 85% seen just once and just over 2.5% held by the top ten. The CDR3 extends over 12 amino acids. Germline V gives CDR1 SGHKS, CDR2 YYEKEE (reference sequence). V was pared by 5 bases and J by 4 bases, with 8 bases between. Time point in this sample: 2015-2016 season, 7 days after influenza vaccination. Non-naive CD4+CXCR5+PD-1+ cTfh were sorted into ICOS+CD38+ and ICOS-CD38- fractions. The source of this sequence is an adult who received the influenza vaccine. The sequencing here drew on CXCR5+ CD38- circulating T follicular helper cells from blood, taken 7 days after influenza vaccination. Noted subset: circulating Tfh, non-naive CD4+CXCR5+PD-1+ (ICOS+CD38+ or ICOS-CD38-). This rearrangement joins TRBV5-5 to TRBJ2-3, with D hard to call. The chain's CDR3 is CASSRWADTQYF. CDR3 DNA: TGTGCCAGCAGTAGATGGGCAGATACGCAGTATTTT. Full variable domain (outside the CDR3, taken from reference TRBV5-5 and TRBJ2-3): DAGVTQSPTHLIKTRGQQVTLRCSPISGHKSVSWYQQVLGQGPQFIFQYYEKEERGRGNFPDRFSARQFPNYSSELNVNALLLGDSALYLCASSRWADTQYFGPGTRLTVL.